A selection of T cell receptor beta chains follows, all from one sample in a study of PD-1 blockade in classical Hodgkin lymphoma. Sequencing was performed with immunoSEQ multiplex PCR; in TCRdb, only in-frame clones are kept and a portion is missing. The table shows around 90,000 clones, with approximately 78% occurring only once. The specimen was peripheral blood mononuclear cells (PBMCs), collected before the fourth cycle of nivolumab. The receptors come from a human donor with classical Hodgkin lymphoma. Each CDR3 is given with its conserved first and last residue. Each record gives: V gene, CDR3 length, clone size, J gene, D gene, CDR3 DNA, CDR3 protein. D genes are given only for firm matches. Clone size is shown for a subset of rows, as once, few, many or a class of expanded clone.

TRBV5-6	14	.	TRBJ2-7	TRBD1	TGTGCCAGCAGCCCCGGACAGGGGGCCTACGAGCAGTACTTC	CASSPGQGAYEQYF
TRBV6-5	14	once	TRBJ2-7	.	TGTGCCAGCAGTTACTCCCAGGCTACCTACGAGCAGTACTTC	CASSYSQATYEQYF
TRBV6-5	15	.	TRBJ2-1	.	TGTGCCAGCAGTATAGCCGGGACTTTCTACAATGAGCAGTTCTTC	CASSIAGTFYNEQFF
TRBV6-5	15	once	TRBJ2-7	.	TGTGCCAGCAGTGTCAGGGTTAGTAGCTCCTACGAGCAGTACTTC	CASSVRVSSSYEQYF
TRBV10-3	14	.	TRBJ1-3	.	TGTGCCATCAAAAAGGGCTTCACTGGAAACACCATATATTTT	CAIKKGFTGNTIYF
TRBV28	12	.	TRBJ1-2	.	TGTGCCAGCAGCCCGGGGAGCTATGGCTACACCTTC	CASSPGSYGYTF
TRBV5-1	15	.	TRBJ2-7	TRBD1	TGCGCCAGCAGCTATGGGACAGGAGAAAGCTACGAGCAGTACTTC	CASSYGTGESYEQYF
TRBV4-2	14	.	TRBJ2-5	.	TGTGCCAGCAGCCAAGATCTGCTAGAAGAGACCCAGTACTTC	CASSQDLLEETQYF
TRBV11-1	13	.	TRBJ1-2	.	TGTGCCAGCAGCTTAGACAGCCTGTATGGCTACACCTTC	CASSLDSLYGYTF
TRBV29-1	13	once	TRBJ2-5	TRBD2	TGCAGCGTTGAAACTAGCGGGAGTGAGACCCAGTACTTC	CSVETSGSETQYF
TRBV6-1	15	.	TRBJ2-1	TRBD1	TGTGCCAGCAGTGAGCCGGGACAGGCATACAATGAGCAGTTCTTC	CASSEPGQAYNEQFF
TRBV5-6	14	.	TRBJ1-2	TRBD1	TGTGCCAGCAGCTTGGCTCAGGGGGACTATGGCTACACCTTC	CASSLAQGDYGYTF
TRBV28	16	.	TRBJ1-4	TRBD1	TGTGCCAGCAGTTTATTCGCCCAGGGGGCCCACGAAAAACTGTTTTTT	CASSLFAQGAHEKLFF
TRBV18	14	.	TRBJ1-4	.	TGTGCCAGCTCACCACCGGCAACTAATGAAAAACTGTTTTTT	CASSPPATNEKLFF
TRBV28	15	.	TRBJ2-1	TRBD2	TGTGCCAGCAGTTTACATAGCGGGAGGGGGAGTGAGCAGTTCTTC	CASSLHSGRGSEQFF
TRBV6-6	14	few	TRBJ1-4	.	TGTGCCAGCACCCTGGGGTTGGCTAATGAAAAACTGTTTTTT	CASTLGLANEKLFF
TRBV27	16	.	TRBJ2-6	.	TGTGCCAGCAGTTTAGGCTCGGAGTTAGGGGCCAACGTCCTGACTTTC	CASSLGSELGANVLTF
TRBV2	15	.	TRBJ2-5	TRBD2	TGTGCCAGCAGTGAGCAGCAGCGGGGGCGAGAGACCCAGTACTTC	CASSEQQRGRETQYF
TRBV7-6	16	.	TRBJ1-1	.	TGTGCCAGCAGCCCCGGGACCGGGCGCATGAACACTGAAGCTTTCTTT	CASSPGTGRMNTEAFF
TRBV7-2	16	.	TRBJ2-7	TRBD2	TGTGCCAGCAGCTTAATCGGGACTATACCCTCCTACGAGCAGTACTTC	CASSLIGTIPSYEQYF
TRBV30	14	few	TRBJ2-1	.	TGTGCCTGGGACCGGAGGGGGGCGTACAATGAGCAGTTCTTC	CAWDRRGAYNEQFF
TRBV13	16	.	TRBJ2-1	TRBD2	TGTGCCAGCAACCTCGCGACGGGACTAGCGTTAGGTGAGCAGTTCTTC	CASNLATGLALGEQFF
TRBV5-6	13	.	TRBJ1-2	.	TGTGCCAGCAGCTTGGCCGCTAACTATGGCTACACCTTC	CASSLAANYGYTF
TRBV27	13	.	TRBJ2-7	.	TGTGCCAGCAGTCGAATGGGGGTGGAGGAGCAGTACTTC	CASSRMGVEEQYF
TRBV7-3	15	.	TRBJ2-3	.	TGTGCCAGCAGCTCCAGGGGCTTTGGCACAGATACGCAGTATTTT	CASSSRGFGTDTQYF
TRBV28	11	.	TRBJ1-5	.	TGTGCCAGCAGTTCGAGTCAGCCCCAGCATTTT	CASSSSQPQHF
TRBV5-4	16	.	TRBJ2-3	.	TGTGCCAGCAGCTTACTCTCCGGGACTTCCACAGATACGCAGTATTTT	CASSLLSGTSTDTQYF
TRBV7-2	14	.	TRBJ1-1	.	TGTGCCAGCAGCTTAGATTCAGGGCCCACTGAAGCTTTCTTT	CASSLDSGPTEAFF
TRBV19	17	.	TRBJ2-6	.	TGTGCCAGTAGTATTTATAGACTACGAGGTGGGGCCAACGTCCTGACTTTC	CASSIYRLRGGANVLTF
TRBV5-6	17	once	TRBJ2-3	TRBD2	TGTGCCAGCAGCTCCCAGACTAGCGGGGGGCCGGCAAATACGCAGTATTTT	CASSSQTSGGPANTQYF
TRBV6-6	15	.	TRBJ1-5	.	TGTGCCAGCAGTTACTCGAGGGGTAGCAATCAGCCCCAGCATTTT	CASSYSRGSNQPQHF
TRBV7-9	15	.	TRBJ2-5	.	TGTGCCAGCAGCCGGACTGGACAGTTCCAAGAGACCCAGTACTTC	CASSRTGQFQETQYF
TRBV4-2	16	.	TRBJ2-1	TRBD2	TGTGCCAGCAGCCATGGGACTAGCGGTACCTACAATGAGCAGTTCTTC	CASSHGTSGTYNEQFF
TRBV11-2	18	once	TRBJ2-3	TRBD2	TGTGCCAGCAGCTTAGATAGAGTGGCGGGAGGCACCACAGATACGCAGTATTTT	CASSLDRVAGGTTDTQYF
TRBV7-3	13	.	TRBJ2-2	.	TGTGCCAGCAGCTTATTGAACACCGGGGAGCTGTTTTTT	CASSLLNTGELFF
TRBV6-6	14	few	TRBJ2-2	.	TGTGCCAGCAGTTATTTGAGGGACACCGGGGAGCTGTTTTTT	CASSYLRDTGELFF
TRBV18	17	.	TRBJ2-1	TRBD2	TGTGCCAGCTCACCAATTCGAGCGGGGGGCAAATACAATGAGCAGTTCTTC	CASSPIRAGGKYNEQFF
TRBV18	16	once	TRBJ2-3	.	TGTGCCAGCTCACGGGGCCGGGACGTTAGCACAGATACGCAGTATTTT	CASSRGRDVSTDTQYF
TRBV6-1	13	.	TRBJ2-5	.	TGTGCCAGCAGTAGGCAGGGGAAAGAGACCCAGTACTTC	CASSRQGKETQYF
TRBV11-2	14	.	TRBJ2-7	.	TGTGCCAGCAGCTTAGGGGCAGGAACTACCGAGCAGTACTTC	CASSLGAGTTEQYF
TRBV6-1	15	many	TRBJ2-7	TRBD2	TGTGCCAGCAGTGAAGCGCTGTTAGCGGGCTACGAGCAGTACTTC	CASSEALLAGYEQYF
TRBV4-1	17	.	TRBJ1-5	.	TGCGCCAGCAGCCAAGTGATGGGGATTAGGACTAATCAGCCCCAGCATTTT	CASSQVMGIRTNQPQHF